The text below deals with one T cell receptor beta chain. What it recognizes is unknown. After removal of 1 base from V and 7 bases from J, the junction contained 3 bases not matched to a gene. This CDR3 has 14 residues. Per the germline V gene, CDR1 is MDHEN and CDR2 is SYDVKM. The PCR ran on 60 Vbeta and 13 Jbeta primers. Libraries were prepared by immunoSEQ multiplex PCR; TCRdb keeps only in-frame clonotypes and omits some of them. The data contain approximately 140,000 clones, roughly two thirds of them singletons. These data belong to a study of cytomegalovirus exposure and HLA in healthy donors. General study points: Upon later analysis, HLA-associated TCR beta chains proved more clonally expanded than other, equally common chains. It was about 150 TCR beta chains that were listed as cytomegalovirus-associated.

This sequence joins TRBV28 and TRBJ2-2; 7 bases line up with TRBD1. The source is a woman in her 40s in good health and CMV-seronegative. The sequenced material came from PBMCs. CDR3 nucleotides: TGTGCCAGCAGTTTATTACAGGGGTACGGGGAGCTGTTTTTT. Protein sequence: CASSLLQGYGELFF.